This T cell receptor (beta chain) was sequenced for a study of T cells in Graves' hyperthyroidism and ophthalmopathy. Lactation, pregnancy, other autoimmune disease or uncontrolled infection excluded patients. Based on clinical symptoms, serum thyroxine and TRAb, thyroid ultrasound and orbital computed tomography, diagnoses were reached. The source material, RNA transcripts, was used to amplify TCR beta CDR3 regions. TCR CDR3 regions were first amplified by RT-PCR with HTBI primers. A single record per CDR3 protein comes from TCRdb applying MiXCR to the multiplex PCR reads. The sample holds 500,000 to 800,000 distinct CDR3 sequences, roughly 46% seen once. The V end lost 10 bases, the J end lost 4 bases, and 13 bases lay between the germline ends. Germline CDR1 WSHSY, CDR2 SAAADI. CDR3 length equals 12 residues. This clonotype has ten or more counts.

The J gene is TRBJ2-5, the V gene TRBV10-2, with D unresolved. The clonotype originates from an adult man with Graves' disease, either hyperthyroidism or ophthalmopathy (not recorded which). The sequencing sample was made of peripheral blood or thyroid tissue (not recorded which). In DNA form, the CDR3 reads TGCGCCACCGCCGGCCCGTTAGAGACCCAGTACTTC. Translated: CATAGPLETQYF.